Listed here is a single T cell receptor beta chain. V was cut by 1 base and J by 5 bases, with 14 bases left in between. The length of the CDR3 is 15 residues. Per germline, CDR1 LGHNA and CDR2 YNFKEQ. Via MiXCR, TCRdb re-called the 5' RACE reads, giving one row per CDR3 protein. Here the sample spans 75,000 to 85,000 distinct CDR3 sequences, approximately 21% being singletons. The time point: sample taken at primary tumor resection. Sequencing covered unsorted whole RNA taken from tumor, nontumor lung or frozen PBMC. The donors were 72 patients with non-small cell lung cancer that was early-stage and untreated. This entry comes from a study of spatial heterogeneity in lung cancer. Study details: Detection consistently yielded more beta chains than alpha chains.

The chain employs TRBV4-2 and TRBJ1-2; tentative D call: TRBD1 (5 bases). This sequence originates from a male donor with early-stage non-small cell lung cancer. The material was PBMCs, obtained at surgery. In DNA form, the CDR3 reads TGTGCCAGCAGCCAAGCTGGGCAGGGAGGGTATGGCTACACCTTC. Protein: CASSQAGQGGYGYTF.